This T cell receptor beta chain stems from a study of T cell responses to AZD1222 COVID-19 vaccine. TCRdb's copy holds only in-frame clones and misses some; the assay was immunoSEQ multiplex PCR. The table has some 120,000 clones, 80% to 90% seen once. This clone is a singleton in its sample. Germline V lookup: CDR1 SGHRS, CDR2 YFSETQ. The CDR3 is 17 amino acids. V was clipped by 0 bases and J by 7 bases, with 19 bases between them. The J gene is TRBJ1-4, the V gene TRBV5-1; D is perhaps TRBD1 (5 bases). The receptor was isolated from an adult in good health. This sample comprised peripheral blood, obtained on day 0 of AZD1222 vaccination. CDR3 in amino acids: CASSLAREVNLSEKLFF. The CDR3 DNA follows: TGCGCCAGCAGCTTGGCCAGGGAGGTGAACTTAAGTGAAAAACTGTTTTTT. Complete variable domain (other parts from reference TRBV5-1 and TRBJ1-4): KAGVTQTPRYLIKTRGQQVTLSCSPISGHRSVSWYQQTPGQGLQFLFEYFSETQRNKGNFPGRFSGRQFSNSRSEMNVSTLELGDSALYLCASSLAREVNLSEKLFFGSGTQLSVL.